A selection of T cell receptor beta chains follows, all from one sample in a study of Ad26.COV2.S vaccination and SARS-CoV-2 variants. Clones were sequenced by immunoSEQ multiplex PCR, and TCRdb holds only the in-frame ones, with some missing. This table holds a few hundred thousand clones, around 87% found once. The specimen comprised peripheral blood, sampled in a trial of Ad26.COV2.S vaccine versus placebo. The receptors shown here come from a person aged 18-65 years who received the Ad26.COV2.S COVID-19 vaccine or a placebo. CDR3s include the opening cysteine and the closing phenylalanine or tryptophan. The size field is filled for only some rows; it gives once, few, many or a size class.

cdr3_aa: CASTIPKQRGIEKLFF
j_call: TRBJ1-4
clone_size: once
v_call: TRBV5-8

cdr3_aa: CSVAVGYEQYF
j_call: TRBJ2-7
clone_size: .
v_call: TRBV29-1

cdr3_aa: CASSEAMRAHYGYTF
j_call: TRBJ1-2
clone_size: .
v_call: TRBV2

cdr3_aa: CASSETGRHEKLFF
j_call: TRBJ1-4
clone_size: few
v_call: TRBV7-9

cdr3_aa: CASSSSGRDNSDEQFF
j_call: TRBJ2-1
clone_size: .
v_call: TRBV2

cdr3_aa: CASSIRTGPYEQYF
j_call: TRBJ2-7
clone_size: .
v_call: TRBV19

cdr3_aa: CASSGRTGEIEAFF
j_call: TRBJ1-1
clone_size: .
v_call: TRBV5-4

cdr3_aa: CASSLGLAQGTDTQYF
j_call: TRBJ2-3
clone_size: .
v_call: TRBV5-1

cdr3_aa: CASIHLAGAHTDTQYF
j_call: TRBJ2-3
clone_size: .
v_call: TRBV11-2

cdr3_aa: CASSLVATGTDTEAFF
j_call: TRBJ1-1
clone_size: .
v_call: TRBV5-1

cdr3_aa: CASSGGVENYGYTF
j_call: TRBJ1-2
clone_size: .
v_call: TRBV2

cdr3_aa: CASSHSRTGGYQPQHF
j_call: TRBJ1-5
clone_size: few
v_call: TRBV4-1

cdr3_aa: CASSIVSVDRVREAFF
j_call: TRBJ1-1
clone_size: .
v_call: TRBV19

cdr3_aa: CASSPWDGYGYTF
j_call: TRBJ1-2
clone_size: .
v_call: TRBV14

cdr3_aa: CASIPTSGGSDTQYF
j_call: TRBJ2-3
clone_size: .
v_call: TRBV3-1/TRBV3-2

cdr3_aa: CASSLDVGGRETQYF
j_call: TRBJ2-5
clone_size: .
v_call: TRBV27

cdr3_aa: CASSLRQSLSYNEQFF
j_call: TRBJ2-1
clone_size: .
v_call: TRBV7-2

cdr3_aa: CATSDFPHEGPRRGEKLFF
j_call: TRBJ1-4
clone_size: .
v_call: TRBV24-1